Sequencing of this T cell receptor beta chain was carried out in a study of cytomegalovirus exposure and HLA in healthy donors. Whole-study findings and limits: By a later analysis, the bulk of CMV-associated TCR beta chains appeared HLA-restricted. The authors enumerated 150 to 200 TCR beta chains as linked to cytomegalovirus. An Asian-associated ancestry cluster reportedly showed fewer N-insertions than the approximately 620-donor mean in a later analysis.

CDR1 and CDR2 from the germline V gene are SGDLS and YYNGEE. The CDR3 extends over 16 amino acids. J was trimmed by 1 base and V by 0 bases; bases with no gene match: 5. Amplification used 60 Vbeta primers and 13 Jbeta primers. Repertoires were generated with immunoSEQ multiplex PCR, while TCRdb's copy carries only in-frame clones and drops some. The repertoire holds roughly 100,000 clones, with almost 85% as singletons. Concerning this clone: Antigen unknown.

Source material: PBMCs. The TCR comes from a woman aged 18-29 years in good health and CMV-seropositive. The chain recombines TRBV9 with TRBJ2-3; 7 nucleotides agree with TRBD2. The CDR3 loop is CASSVASGGGTDTQYF. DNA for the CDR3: TGTGCCAGCAGCGTAGCTAGCGGTGGGGGCACAGATACGCAGTATTTT.